This entry features one T cell receptor (beta chain) sequence. Sequenced by immunoSEQ multiplex PCR; TCRdb stores in-frame clones only, minus some. The sample has more than 300,000 clones; about 90% are singletons. The entry originates in a study of blood T cell repertoires in COVID-19. Overall study context: Samples came from the United States, Italy and Spain, spanning acute and convalescent COVID-19.

V lost 9 bases, J lost 2 bases, and 8 bases stayed unmatched. CDR3 length: 17 amino acids. Germline V lookup: CDR1 KGHDR, CDR2 SFDVKD. This TCR derives from a woman aged 18-30 years who had recovered from COVID-19. The V gene is TRBV24-1, the J gene TRBJ2-1, with 14 bases matching TRBD2. The source material was peripheral blood. In DNA, the CDR3 is TGTGCCACCGCGACTAGCGGGAGGGTGCGCGCCTACAATGAGCAGTTCTTC. This sequence encodes CATATSGRVRAYNEQFF.